This TCR beta chain derives from a study of cytomegalovirus exposure and HLA in healthy donors. Study-level results: V- and J-gene trimming of TCR beta was linked (in a later analysis) to a missense DCLRE1C variant.

CDR3 size: 16 residues. CDR1 SEHNR and CDR2 FQNEAQ come from the germline V gene (reference sequence). PCR employed 60 Vbeta and 13 Jbeta primers. Libraries were prepared by immunoSEQ multiplex PCR; TCRdb keeps only in-frame clonotypes and omits some of them. The sample lists roughly 180,000 clones, about 80% occurring once. As concerns this clone: Its antigen is as yet unknown. Germline is not matched at one junction end, which may reflect a read error.

This TCR derives from a middle-aged man in good health and CMV-seropositive. Sample: PBMCs. The rearrangement uses TRBV7-9 and TRBJ2-6, with D maybe TRBD2 (7 bases). Here the CDR3 DNA reads TGTTCCAGCAGCTTAGGGGGGGGAGCTGGGGCCAACGTCCTGACTTTC. Amino acids: CSSSLGGGAGANVLTF.